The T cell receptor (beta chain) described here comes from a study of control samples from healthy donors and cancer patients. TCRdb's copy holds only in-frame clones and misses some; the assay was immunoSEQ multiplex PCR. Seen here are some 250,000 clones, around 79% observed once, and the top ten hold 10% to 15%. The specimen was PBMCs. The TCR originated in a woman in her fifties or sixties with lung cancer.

The CDR3 reads CAWSLGQPSSGNTIYF. The DNA of the CDR3 is TGTGCCTGGAGTCTCGGACAACCTTCCTCTGGAAACACCATATATTTT. This sequence joins TRBV30 and TRBJ1-3; the D gene is possibly TRBD1 (5 bases). CDR1 is GTSNPN and CDR2 is SVGIG in the germline V gene (reference sequence). With 2 bases removed from V and 0 bases from J, the gap between germline ends came to 14 bases. CDR3 length: 16 amino acids.